Below, 32 T cell receptor beta chains from the same sample are listed, as sequenced in a study of T cells in Graves' hyperthyroidism and ophthalmopathy. What was amplified from RNA transcripts were TCR beta CDR3 regions. HTBI primers were used for first-round RT-PCR of the TCR CDR3. MiXCR, applied by TCRdb to the multiplex PCR reads, yields one record per CDR3 protein. The profile shows some 510,000 distinct CDR3 sequences, around 21% of them singletons. Sequences were obtained from blood. All receptors derive from a man between 18 and 35 years old with Graves' hyperthyroidism.

This clonotype appeared a few times. The CDR3 reads CASSYGTSPGRLYTGELFF. The DNA of the CDR3 is TGTGCCAGCAGTTACGGGACTAGCCCCGGTAGGCTATACACCGGGGAGCTGTTTTTT. V usage is TRBV6-2 or TRBV6-3 and J usage is TRBJ2-2; 9 positions match TRBD2. The V gene end was trimmed by 2 bases and the J gene end by 3 bases; junction bases not matched to a gene: 13. This CDR3 comprises 19 residues. Germline V gene data show CDR1 as MNHEY and CDR2 as SVGEGT.

This clonotype was detected ten times or more. The gene calls are TRBV15 and TRBJ1-2; D not certain. The CDR3 is 14 residues long. V shed 0 bases and J shed 6 bases, with 11 bases lying between them. The germline V gene encodes CDR1 LNHNV and CDR2 YYDKDF (reference sequence). The CDR3 protein is CATSRDRAVDGYTF. The CDR3 nucleotides are TGTGCCACCAGCAGAGATAGGGCGGTTGATGGCTACACCTTC.

This clonotype was seen repeatedly, ten times or more. J is TRBJ2-7 and V is TRBV11-2, with 9 bases matching TRBD1. Germline lookup yields CDR1 SGHAT and CDR2 FQNNGV. The CDR3 is 14 residues long. The ends lost 4 bases at V and 6 bases at J; junction bases unmatched: 7. CDR3 in DNA: TGTGCCAGCAGCTACTCCGGGACAGGGTTCGAGCAGTACTTC. Translation: CASSYSGTGFEQYF.

This clonotype was observed at least ten times. The genes are TRBV28 and TRBJ2-2; 7 bases are shared with TRBD1. The CDR3 is made up of 14 amino acids. CDR1 and CDR2 (germline): MDHEN, SYDVKM. The ends lost 5 bases at V and 4 bases at J; junction bases unmatched: 4. The CDR3 DNA sequence: TGTGCCAGCAGTCACCGGACAGGCACCGGGGAGCTGTTTTTT. Translated, it gives CASSHRTGTGELFF.

The rearrangement links TRBV5-8 to TRBJ2-5, with unresolved D. From germline, CDR1 is SGHTS and CDR2 YDEGEE. V was trimmed by 4 bases and J by 4 bases, leaving 14 bases between them. The CDR3 contains 14 residues. CDR3 coding DNA: TGTGCCAGCAGCCCCAGACAAGCCGGAGAGACCCAGTACTTC. Protein product: CASSPRQAGETQYF.

This clonotype was counted ten times or more. The chain joins TRBV15 to TRBJ1-1; D call uncertain. The CDR3 covers 14 residues. CDR1 LNHNV and CDR2 YYDKDF come from the germline V gene (reference sequence). Trimming pared 1 base from V and 1 base from J, leaving 7 bases between. In DNA, the CDR3 is TGTGCCACCAGCAGAGGCCCCGGGAACACTGAAGCTTTCTTT. Translated, it gives CATSRGPGNTEAFF.

This clonotype was counted ten times or more. This chain connects TRBV4-1 to TRBJ2-5; 8 bases line up with TRBD2. CDR3 size: 17 residues. Germline CDR1 reads MGHRA; CDR2 reads YSYEKL. V trimming: 1 base; J trimming: 1 base; junction bases outside the gene matches: 8. The CDR3 DNA is TGCGCCAGCAGCCAAGGTTCGGGGGGGGGCATCCAAGAGACCCAGTACTTC. This sequence encodes CASSQGSGGGIQETQYF.

This clonotype came up many times. This chain links TRBV6-1 with TRBJ1-5; unclear D gene. This CDR3 has 13 amino acids. Per germline, CDR1 MNHNS and CDR2 SASEGT. V dropped 2 bases and J dropped 3 bases, with 5 bases sitting between them. CDR3 nucleotides: TGTGCCAGCAGTGAAAACTTCAATCAGCCCCAGCATTTT. Protein sequence: CASSENFNQPQHF.

The chain couples TRBV30 to TRBJ1-1; 7 bases are a match to TRBD1. Trimming removed 2 bases from V and 10 bases from J; junction bases left unmatched: 10. The germline gives CDR1 GTSNPN, CDR2 SVGIG (reference sequence). The CDR3 has 13 amino acids. The CDR3 sequence is CAWSSRQGGVAFF. CDR3 sequence (DNA): TGTGCCTGGAGTAGTCGGCAGGGGGGGGTAGCTTTCTTT. The full variable domain, rest sourced from reference TRBV30 and TRBJ1-1, is SQTIHQWPATLVQPVGSPLSLECTVEGTSNPNLYWYRQAAGRGLQLLFYSVGIGQISSEVPQNLSASRPQDRQFILSSKKLLLSDSGFYLCAWSSRQGGVAFFGQGTRLTVV.

This clonotype came up many times. The chain recombines TRBV5-1 with TRBJ1-1; 8 bases match TRBD1. Germline V lookup: CDR1 SGHRS, CDR2 YFSETQ. The J segment lost 10 bases and the V segment lost 4 bases, leaving 9 bases of the junction unmatched. The CDR3 length is 13 residues. The CDR3 region is CASSHSGGDGAFF. CDR3 in DNA: TGCGCCAGCAGCCATTCAGGGGGCGACGGAGCTTTCTTT.

The chain joins TRBV7-6 to TRBJ2-5; 8 nucleotides align to TRBD1. Looked up from germline, CDR1 is SGHVS and CDR2 is FNYEAQ. CDR3 size: 15 residues. J gave up 4 bases and V 6 bases, and 10 bases lay outside the gene matches. The DNA for the CDR3 is TGTGCCAGCAGTCCCAGACAGGGGCTGGGAGAGACCCAGTACTTC. This gives the protein CASSPRQGLGETQYF. Supplemented by reference TRBV7-6 and TRBJ2-5, the full variable domain reads GAGVSQSPRYKVTKRGQDVALRCDPISGHVSLYWYRQALGQGPEFLTYFNYEAQQDKSGLPNDRFSAERPEGSISTLTIQRTEQRDSAMYRCASSPRQGLGETQYFGPGTRLLVL.

This clonotype was seen more than once but under ten times. The J gene is TRBJ1-1, the V gene TRBV6-1, with a tentative D call TRBD1 (5 bases). There are 14 residues in the CDR3. The V gene lost 2 bases and the J gene lost 6 bases, with 13 bases spanning the gap. Germline CDR1 and CDR2: MNHNS and SASEGT. This CDR3 reads CASSERDGEAEAFF. Here the CDR3 DNA reads TGTGCCAGCAGTGAAAGGGACGGAGAGGCTGAAGCTTTCTTT.

The sample holds many counts of this clonotype. J is TRBJ1-1 and V is TRBV12-3 or TRBV12-4; D is ambiguous. There are 11 residues in the CDR3. V was shortened by 3 bases and J by 4 bases, with 3 bases between the two germline ends. CDR3 protein: CASSFTTEAFF. CDR3 DNA sequence: TGTGCCAGCAGTTTCACCACTGAAGCTTTCTTT.

This clonotype was detected ten times or more. The J gene is TRBJ1-1, the V gene TRBV19; D is ambiguous. Trimming took off 7 bases at V and 3 bases at J, with 12 bases between the two ends. Germline V gives CDR1 LNHDA, CDR2 SQIVND (reference sequence). This CDR3 contains 13 residues. The CDR3 DNA reads as TGTGCCAGTACCCTTCGGGCAGACACTGAAGCTTTCTTT. Its protein product is CASTLRADTEAFF.

This clonotype was seen a few times. The chain uses TRBV5-1 and TRBJ1-3; no firm D call. Germline V lookup: CDR1 SGHRS, CDR2 YFSETQ. This CDR3 region has 14 residues. V was shortened by 0 bases and J by 0 bases, with 4 bases between the two germline ends. The CDR3 coding sequence is TGCGCCAGCAGCTTGGTCGCCTCTGGAAACACCATATATTTT. Amino acid sequence: CASSLVASGNTIYF.

DNA of the CDR3: TGTGCCAGCAGGCCAGGACAGGGGGCGAGCACCGGGGAGCTGTTTTTT. This encodes CASRPGQGASTGELFF. The V call is TRBV12-3 or TRBV12-4, the J call TRBJ2-2; 11 nucleotides agree with TRBD1. The CDR3 has 16 residues. V shed 6 bases, J shed 4 bases, and the junction held 7 bases outside the gene matches.

The CDR3 region is CASSLGAVGGYTF. Here the CDR3 DNA reads TGTGCCAGCAGCTTAGGTGCAGTCGGTGGCTACACCTTC. The rearrangement uses TRBV7-9 and TRBJ1-2; no clear D gene. The CDR3 is made up of 13 amino acids. V lost 1 base to trimming and J lost 7 bases, with 10 bases between them. Germline V gives CDR1 SEHNR, CDR2 FQNEAQ (reference sequence).

The rearrangement joins TRBV6-1 to TRBJ1-5; D call uncertain. V lost 6 bases and J lost 0, with 9 bases in between. This CDR3 is 14 amino acids long. Per germline, CDR1 MNHNS and CDR2 SASEGT. This chain's CDR3 is CASSQWNSNQPQHF. DNA for the CDR3: TGTGCCAGCAGCCAGTGGAATAGCAATCAGCCCCAGCATTTT.

This clonotype was seen repeatedly, ten times or more. The chain combines TRBV6-1 with TRBJ2-7; D is ambiguous. V dropped 5 bases and J dropped 3 bases, with 5 bases sitting between them. Germline CDR1 MNHNS, CDR2 SASEGT. This CDR3 has 11 residues. CDR3 sequence reads: CASSKNYEQYF. In DNA, the CDR3 is TGTGCCAGCAGTAAAAACTACGAGCAGTACTTC.

This chain joins TRBV19 and TRBJ1-1; D is ambiguous. The CDR3 totals 12 residues. The V gene's germline CDR1 is LNHDA and CDR2 SQIVND (reference sequence). V shed 5 bases and J shed 7 bases, with 11 bases lying between them. The CDR3 DNA is TGTGCCAGTAGTTCCGGACCTTTTGAAGCTTTCTTT. As protein: CASSSGPFEAFF.

This clonotype was picked up many times. The chain is built from TRBV30 and TRBJ2-7, with 8 bases lining up with TRBD2. After removal of 2 bases from V and 1 base from J, the junction contained 1 base not matched to a gene. CDR1 GTSNPN and CDR2 SVGIG come from the germline V gene (reference sequence). CDR3 length equals 13 residues. The CDR3 DNA reads TGTGCCTGGAGTCGGGGGGGATCCTACGAGCAGTACTTC. Amino acid sequence: CAWSRGGSYEQYF.

This clonotype was detected ten times or more. This sequence joins TRBV6-1 and TRBJ1-1; 8 bases agree with TRBD1. Germline assignment: CDR1 MNHNS and CDR2 SASEGT. J was trimmed by 8 bases and V by 1 base; bases with no gene match: 3. The CDR3 length is 13 residues. The chain's CDR3 is CASSEGQGWEAFF. For the CDR3, the DNA is TGTGCCAGCAGTGAAGGACAGGGGTGGGAAGCTTTCTTT.

This clonotype was observed at least ten times. The gene calls are TRBV27 and TRBJ1-5; D may be TRBD1 (6 bases). The length of the CDR3 is 14 residues. V dropped 5 bases and J dropped 6 bases, with 14 bases sitting between them. Germline CDR1 MNHEY, CDR2 SMNVEV (reference sequence). The CDR3 DNA is TGTGCCAGCAGTCGGGCAGGGGAGGGTCAGCCCCAGCATTTT. Residues: CASSRAGEGQPQHF.

The genes are TRBV12-3 or TRBV12-4 and TRBJ1-2; weak D call: TRBD1 (5 bases). CDR3 length: 13 amino acids. Trimming stripped 6 bases from V and 3 bases from J, with 11 bases between. CDR3 nucleotide sequence: TGTGCCAGCAGCGTGGACAAATACTATGGCTACACCTTC. It yields the protein CASSVDKYYGYTF.

This chain links TRBV4-1 with TRBJ2-7; 9 positions match TRBD2. Losses at the gene ends were 3 bases for V and 3 bases for J; bases not matched to a gene: 6. There are 15 residues in the CDR3. The V gene's germline CDR1 is MGHRA and CDR2 YSYEKL. The CDR3 DNA is TGCGCCAGCAGCCACGCGGGAGGGGAGTTCTACGAGCAGTACTTC. Its translation: CASSHAGGEFYEQYF.

Only a few counts were recorded for this clonotype. This may come from a read error, since a much larger clone is one base off. J is TRBJ2-5 and V is TRBV7-8; D assignment may be TRBD1 or TRBD2 (6 bases each). Germline assignment: CDR1 SGHVS and CDR2 FQNEAQ. The CDR3 extends over 15 amino acids. The CDR3 reads CASSLGLAIDRTKYF. The CDR3, as DNA: TGTGCCAGCAGCTTAGGTCTAGCGATAGACAGGACCAAGTACTTC.

This clonotype was seen only a few times. A much larger clone lies a single base off, so this may be a read error. The chain employs TRBV12-3 or TRBV12-4 and TRBJ1-1; D is uncertain. The CDR3 has 12 residues. The CDR3, as DNA: TGTGCCAGCAGTGGGAGCTACACTGAAGCTTGCTTT. This gives the protein CASSGSYTEACF.

In its sample, this clonotype was seen many times. This rearrangement joins TRBV15 to TRBJ1-1; D may be TRBD1 (5 bases). This CDR3 spans 15 amino acids. V lost 1 base and J lost 6, with 15 bases in between. Germline CDR1 LNHNV, CDR2 YYDKDF (reference sequence). The CDR3 DNA reads as TGTGCCACCAGCAGAGTTGTGGTAGGGGACGCTGAAGCTTTCTTT. Translation gives CATSRVVVGDAEAFF.

The table lists this clonotype with a count of one. The V gene is TRBV5-1, the J gene TRBJ1-1; TRBD1 aligns across 7 bases. Germline trimming cut 9 bases from V and 0 bases from J; bases unmatched to any gene: 5. CDR3 length: 13 amino acids. CDR1 is SGHRS, CDR2 YFSETQ, per germline. The CDR3 nucleotides read TGCGCCACCCGGGACAGCATGAACACTGAAGCTTTCTTT. It yields the protein CATRDSMNTEAFF. The full variable domain, in which reference TRBV5-1 and TRBJ1-1 provide the parts outside the CDR3, is KAGVTQTPRYLIKTRGQQVTLSCSPISGHRSVSWYQQTPGQGLQFLFEYFSETQRNKGNFPGRFSGRQFSNSRSEMNVSTLELGDSALYLCATRDSMNTEAFFGQGTRLTVV.

In its sample, this clonotype was seen many times. The rearrangement links TRBV6-5 to TRBJ2-7; 9 nucleotides line up with TRBD1. Germline V CDR1 and CDR2: MNHEY, SVGAGI. This CDR3 has 15 amino acids. Trimming removed 2 bases from V and 2 bases from J; junction bases left unmatched: 4. The CDR3 here is CASSYGQGPPYEQYF. CDR3 sequence (DNA): TGTGCCAGCAGTTACGGACAGGGGCCCCCCTACGAGCAGTACTTC.

The chain employs TRBV11-2 and TRBJ2-5; TRBD1 agrees at 9 bases. Trimming removed 8 bases from V and 4 bases from J; junction bases left unmatched: 11. This CDR3 has 15 residues. Germline CDR1 SGHAT, CDR2 FQNNGV. This CDR3 is CASHPPGQGRETQYF. The CDR3 region has the DNA TGTGCCAGCCACCCACCGGGACAGGGACGAGAGACCCAGTACTTC. The full variable domain, in which reference TRBV11-2 and TRBJ2-5 provide the parts outside the CDR3, is EAGVAQSPRYKIIEKRQSVAFWCNPISGHATLYWYQQILGQGPKLLIQFQNNGVVDDSQLPKDRFSAERLKGVDSTLKIQPAKLEDSAVYLCASHPPGQGRETQYFGPGTRLLVL.

The genes are TRBV6-5 and TRBJ2-7, with D unclear. Trimming removed 4 bases at V and 1 base at J, with 14 bases between. CDR1 and CDR2 (germline): MNHEY, SVGAGI. The CDR3 runs 15 residues. The CDR3 bases are TGTGCCAGCAGTTTAAACCCACCAACGTCCTACGAGCAGTACTTC. Protein: CASSLNPPTSYEQYF.